The clone carrying this TCR beta chain was observed many times. As yet, its antigen is unknown. This record belongs to a study of spatial heterogeneity in lung cancer. Findings and caveats of the study: Intratumoral expanded alpha and beta TCR counts were found to track tumor mutation counts. As ubiquitous and regional nonsynonymous mutations varied, counts of ubiquitous and regional expanded TCRs tracked them, respectively.

Time point of the sample: sample taken at primary tumor resection. V lost 3 bases to trimming and J lost 2 bases; unmatched junction nucleotides: 0. The CDR3 loop spans 13 amino acids. The germline CDR1 and CDR2 sequences are SGHTA and FQGNSA. One entry per CDR3 protein, called by TCRdb with MiXCR from the 5' RACE reads. This table holds about 27,000 distinct CDR3 sequences, less than 9% found once. The genes are TRBV7-2 and TRBJ2-5; 7 bases match TRBD2. The starting material was lung tumor tissue, obtained at surgery. This TCR was recovered from a male donor with early-stage non-small cell lung cancer. The CDR3 spells CASSFSGQETQYF. DNA of the CDR3: TGTGCCAGCAGCTTTAGCGGGCAAGAGACCCAGTACTTC. The whole variable domain, filled in from reference TRBV7-2 and TRBJ2-5, reads GAGVSQSPSNKVTEKGKDVELRCDPISGHTALYWYRQSLGQGLEFLIYFQGNSAPDKSGLPSDRFSAERTGGSVSTLTIQRTQQEDSAVYLCASSFSGQETQYFGPGTRLLVL.